A single sample is the source of the 25 T cell receptor beta chains below, sequenced in a study of blood T cell repertoires in COVID-19. Some clones are missing from TCRdb's copy, which holds only in-frame ones; the method was immunoSEQ multiplex PCR. This sample has 60,000 to 75,000 clones, with roughly 80% found just once. The sequenced material came from peripheral blood. These TCRs come from a woman aged 50 to 60 with active or convalescent COVID-19.

This clone appeared once. The chain uses TRBV20-1 and TRBJ1-5; D gene ambiguous. V lost 3 bases and J 9 bases, leaving 9 bases between the germline ends. The CDR3 has 11 amino acids. Germline V lookup: CDR1 DFQATT, CDR2 SNEGSKA (reference sequence). This chain's CDR3 is CSAREGSPQHF. CDR3 DNA: TGCAGTGCTAGGGAGGGTTCGCCCCAGCATTTT.

This rearrangement joins TRBV12-3 or TRBV12-4 to TRBJ1-2; D might be TRBD1 (6 bases). V lost 5 bases, J lost 8 bases, and 15 bases lay in between. The CDR3 loop spans 13 amino acids. The CDR3 is CASSPYREWGYTF. Written as DNA, the CDR3 is TGTGCCAGCAGTCCATACAGGGAATGGGGCTACACCTTC.

The J gene is TRBJ1-1, the V gene TRBV30; D unresolved. Trimming pared 0 bases from V and 0 bases from J, leaving 8 bases between. The CDR3 has 14 residues. Looked up from germline, CDR1 is GTSNPN and CDR2 is SVGIG (reference sequence). The CDR3 DNA follows: TGTGCCTGGAGTGTACAGCCGATGAACACTGAAGCTTTCTTT. It is translated as CAWSVQPMNTEAFF. Using reference TRBV30 and TRBJ1-1 for the parts outside the CDR3, the full variable domain is SQTIHQWPATLVQPVGSPLSLECTVEGTSNPNLYWYRQAAGRGLQLLFYSVGIGQISSEVPQNLSASRPQDRQFILSSKKLLLSDSGFYLCAWSVQPMNTEAFFGQGTRLTVV.

This chain connects TRBV7-2 to TRBJ1-1, with a possible D match to TRBD1 (6 bases). Trimming took 0 bases from V and 5 from J, leaving 19 bases between them. CDR1 and CDR2 from the germline V gene are SGHTA and FQGNSA. The CDR3 runs to 17 residues. Here the CDR3 DNA reads TGTGCCAGCAGCTTAGCGCCGCGGTGGCAGGGGAAAACTGAAGCTTTCTTT. It specifies CASSLAPRWQGKTEAFF.

CDR3 loop: CATSRVGSGWETQYF. The CDR3 region has the DNA TGTGCCACCAGCAGAGTGGGGAGCGGCTGGGAGACCCAGTACTTC. The rearrangement joins TRBV15 to TRBJ2-5, with D maybe TRBD2 (5 bases). The CDR3 is 15 amino acids. The germline V gene has CDR1 LNHNV and CDR2 YYDKDF (reference sequence). The V end was cut by 1 base, the J end by 5 bases, with 14 bases between.

The chain recombines TRBV18 with TRBJ1-1; 7 bases match TRBD1. The junction had 12 bases not matched to a gene; V was cut back by 6 bases and J by 5 bases. The CDR3 has 15 amino acids. Germline V lookup: CDR1 KGHSH, CDR2 LQKENI. The chain's CDR3 is CASSYTGTVSTEAFF. CDR3 nucleotides: TGTGCCAGCTCGTATACCGGGACAGTCTCTACTGAAGCTTTCTTT.

This chain uses TRBV2 with TRBJ1-1; 9 bases are shared with TRBD1. The trim removed 7 bases at V and 2 bases at J, leaving 8 bases unmatched. This CDR3 has 15 residues. CDR1 is SNHLY, CDR2 FYNNEI, per germline. The chain's CDR3 is CASTFDRGDNTEAFF. The DNA for the CDR3 is TGTGCCAGCACTTTCGACAGGGGGGATAACACTGAAGCTTTCTTT.

This rearrangement joins TRBV19 to TRBJ1-5; D is undetermined. The germline CDR1 and CDR2 sequences are LNHDA and SQIVND (reference sequence). The CDR3 spans 14 residues. V was cut by 6 bases and J by 0 bases, with 9 bases left in between. Here the CDR3 reads CASSSEASNQPQHF. The CDR3 bases are TGTGCCAGTAGCTCGGAGGCTAGCAATCAGCCCCAGCATTTT.

V and J are TRBV7-9 and TRBJ2-7; 11 bases agree with TRBD1. The CDR3 covers 15 residues. Looked up from germline, CDR1 is SEHNR and CDR2 is FQNEAQ (reference sequence). V dropped 1 base and J dropped 9; count of bases not matched to a gene: 8. The CDR3 loop is CASSLEGTGGNGQYF. The CDR3 DNA reads as TGTGCCAGCAGCTTAGAAGGGACAGGGGGTAATGGGCAGTACTTC.

The V gene is TRBV6-1, the J gene TRBJ2-6, with a possible D match to TRBD1 (6 bases). This CDR3 is 19 amino acids long. V was clipped by 4 bases and J by 1 base, with 20 bases between them. CDR1 MNHNS and CDR2 SASEGT come from the germline V gene. The CDR3 spells CASSGGGRGGLSGANVLTF. As DNA, the CDR3 is TGTGCCAGCAGTGGTGGGGGCAGGGGCGGTTTGTCTGGGGCCAACGTCCTGACTTTC.

The chain joins TRBV11-2 to TRBJ2-2; 7 bases are shared with TRBD2. CDR1 and CDR2 (germline): SGHAT, FQNNGV. With V trimmed by 1 base and J by 6 bases, 2 bases remained unmatched. The CDR3 totals 14 residues. In DNA form, the CDR3 reads TGTGCCAGCAGCTTAGTTAGCGGGCCCGGGGAGCTGTTTTTT. Amino acids: CASSLVSGPGELFF. Supplemented by reference TRBV11-2 and TRBJ2-2, the full variable domain reads EAGVAQSPRYKIIEKRQSVAFWCNPISGHATLYWYQQILGQGPKLLIQFQNNGVVDDSQLPKDRFSAERLKGVDSTLKIQPAKLEDSAVYLCASSLVSGPGELFFGEGSRLTVL.

The rearrangement uses TRBV5-6 and TRBJ1-2; D may be TRBD1 (5 bases). This CDR3 has 14 amino acids. Germline V lookup: CDR1 SGHDT, CDR2 YYEEEE. V was shortened by 6 bases and J by 5 bases, with 17 bases between the two germline ends. This CDR3 is CASNLGAVVYGYTF. CDR3 DNA: TGTGCCAGCAACTTAGGGGCGGTGGTTTATGGCTACACCTTC.

The chain is built from TRBV9 and TRBJ1-1, with TRBD1 as a possible D gene (6 bases). The CDR3 is 13 residues long. The V end was cut by 0 bases, the J end by 8 bases, with 11 bases between. The V gene's germline CDR1 is SGDLS and CDR2 YYNGEE. The CDR3 bases are TGTGCCAGCAGCGTAGCTAGTACAGGGGAAGCTTTCTTT. Translated: CASSVASTGEAFF.

The gene calls are TRBV2 and TRBJ1-5, with 9 nucleotides matching TRBD1. Germline V lookup: CDR1 SNHLY, CDR2 FYNNEI. V shed 7 bases and J 4 bases; nucleotides not matched to a gene: 8. The CDR3 is made up of 15 amino acids. CDR3 DNA: TGTGCCAGCACCCAAACGGGACAGGGTAATCAGCCCCAGCATTTT. This codes for CASTQTGQGNQPQHF.

V is TRBV7-2 and J is TRBJ1-1; D might be TRBD1 (6 bases). This CDR3 comprises 16 residues. The germline V and J ends were trimmed by 1 base and 6 bases, with 18 bases remaining between them. CDR1 is SGHTA, CDR2 FQGNSA, per germline. CDR3 residues: CASSLVGRRGRAEAFF. The CDR3 nucleotides read TGTGCCAGCAGCTTAGTGGGGCGAAGGGGGAGGGCTGAAGCTTTCTTT.

In its sample, this clone ranks as medium-sized. The chain has TRBV7-9 and TRBJ2-7; D is ambiguous. The V and J ends lost 1 base and 5 bases respectively, with 6 bases between them. There are 12 residues in the CDR3. Germline CDR1 is SEHNR and CDR2 is FQNEAQ (reference sequence). CDR3 residues: CASSLVVDEQYF. The CDR3 nucleotides are TGTGCCAGCAGCTTAGTCGTCGACGAGCAGTACTTC.

The chain combines TRBV6-5 with TRBJ2-2, with TRBD2 identical over 10 bases. The germline V gene encodes CDR1 MNHEY and CDR2 SVGAGI. V lost 6 bases to trimming and J lost 4 bases; unmatched junction nucleotides: 5. The CDR3 extends over 15 amino acids. CDR3 sequence reads: CASRTTSGATGELFF. The CDR3 bases are TGTGCCAGCAGGACAACTAGCGGGGCCACCGGGGAGCTGTTTTTT.

This clone is deemed medium-sized. The rearrangement joins TRBV28 to TRBJ1-5; 8 bases fit TRBD1. Trimming took 6 bases from V and 2 from J; bases not matched to a gene: 6. CDR3 length: 15 amino acids. Germline V CDR1 and CDR2: MDHEN, SYDVKM. The chain's CDR3 is CASRPDRDGNQPQHF. CDR3 nucleotides: TGTGCCAGCAGGCCGGACAGGGACGGCAATCAGCCCCAGCATTTT.

This sequence joins TRBV20-1 and TRBJ2-2; 10 bases are shared with TRBD2. The CDR3 is 16 amino acids. Looked up from germline, CDR1 is DFQATT and CDR2 is SNEGSKA (reference sequence). V lost 3 bases to trimming and J lost 8 bases; unmatched junction nucleotides: 12. CDR3 amino acids: CSASGVAGGKAGELFF. DNA for the CDR3: TGCAGTGCTAGTGGGGTAGCGGGAGGAAAGGCTGGGGAGCTGTTTTTT.

The chain joins TRBV6-4 to TRBJ2-3; 10 nucleotides match TRBD2. V lost 4 bases to trimming and J lost 4 bases; unmatched junction nucleotides: 11. From germline, CDR1 is MRHNA and CDR2 SNTAGT. CDR3 length equals 17 residues. The chain's CDR3 is CASSGVASGRGPDTQYF. The CDR3 bases are TGTGCCAGCAGTGGGGTTGCTAGCGGGAGAGGCCCAGATACGCAGTATTTT.

This clone was picked up one time. V usage is TRBV19 and J usage is TRBJ2-1; 10 bases are shared with TRBD2. Trimming at V came to 4 bases and at J to 7 bases, leaving 13 bases not matched to a gene. Germline loops: CDR1 LNHDA, CDR2 SQIVND (reference sequence). The CDR3 has 17 residues. The CDR3 DNA sequence: TGTGCCAGTAGTAGGAGAAAGCGGGAGGGTATATGGAATGAGCAGTTCTTC. This codes for CASSRRKREGIWNEQFF.

The rearrangement joins TRBV7-8 to TRBJ1-4; the match to TRBD1 covers 8 bases. Germline lookup yields CDR1 SGHVS and CDR2 FQNEAQ. V shed 2 bases and J 5 bases; nucleotides not matched to a gene: 7. The CDR3 is 16 amino acids. CDR3 coding DNA: TGTGCCAGCAGCTTAAACAGGGGGGACACGAATGAAAAACTGTTTTTT. Residues: CASSLNRGDTNEKLFF.

This clone was seen a handful of times. The chain carries TRBV29-1 and TRBJ2-3; no clear D gene. CDR1 and CDR2 from the germline V gene are SQVTM and ANQGSEA. The V gene lost 8 bases and the J gene lost 0 bases, with 6 bases spanning the gap. The CDR3 runs to 11 residues. Here the CDR3 reads CSPESTDTQYF. The CDR3 DNA reads as TGCAGCCCTGAGAGCACAGATACGCAGTATTTT.

V gene TRBV6-5 combines with J gene TRBJ1-2; perhaps TRBD1 as D (6 bases). Germline V gene sequence: CDR1 MNHEY, CDR2 SVGAGI. The CDR3 totals 14 residues. Trimming pared 4 bases from V and 3 bases from J, leaving 12 bases between. The CDR3 DNA reads as TGTGCCAGCAGTTTGACGGACAGAGACTATGGCTACACCTTC. Its translation: CASSLTDRDYGYTF.

This chain connects TRBV5-1 to TRBJ1-4; the D gene is possibly TRBD1 (5 bases). The CDR3 has 15 residues. Germline CDR1 reads SGHRS; CDR2 reads YFSETQ. V lost 3 bases and J 6 bases, leaving 15 bases between the germline ends. The CDR3 DNA reads as TGCGCCAGCAGCTCGACAGCCCGGAGGGATGAAAAACTGTTTTTT. It translates to CASSSTARRDEKLFF.